This is a list of T cell receptor beta chains from one sample in a study of cytomegalovirus exposure and HLA in healthy donors. Assay: immunoSEQ multiplex PCR; the TCRdb copy retains only in-frame clones and omits some. The table lists some 200,000 clones, approximately 70% of them singletons. Sequences were obtained from PBMCs. The source is a man in his forties in good health and CMV-seropositive. CDR3s include the opening cysteine and the closing phenylalanine or tryptophan. Fields, in order: CDR3 protein, CDR3 DNA, J gene, V gene, D gene, clone size. The D gene is left open where the match is weak. Clone size is stated in some rows and not others, as once, few, many or a class when expanded.

CDR3aa: CASSERGDSGGNTGELFF; CDR3nt: TGTGCCAGCAGCGAGAGGGGAGATAGCGGGGGTAACACCGGGGAGCTGTTTTTT; j_gene: TRBJ2-2; v_gene: TRBV9; d_gene: TRBD2; abundance: NA
CDR3aa: CASSLRDTLYNEQFF; CDR3nt: TGCGCCAGCAGCCTCCGGGACACGCTTTACAATGAGCAGTTCTTC; j_gene: TRBJ2-1; v_gene: TRBV4-1; d_gene: NA; abundance: NA
CDR3aa: CASSDAYRVELDSPLHF; CDR3nt: TGTGCCAGCAGTGACGCCTACAGGGTTGAGTTGGACTCACCCCTCCACTTT; j_gene: TRBJ1-6; v_gene: TRBV6-1; d_gene: NA; abundance: many
CDR3aa: CASSLGQHTGELFF; CDR3nt: TGTGCCAGCAGCCTGGGACAGCACACCGGGGAGCTGTTTTTT; j_gene: TRBJ2-2; v_gene: TRBV7-8; d_gene: TRBD1; abundance: NA
CDR3aa: CASSLGGGGLPRELFF; CDR3nt: TGTGCCAGCAGCCTGGGTGGCGGGGGGCTCCCGAGGGAGCTGTTTTTT; j_gene: TRBJ2-2; v_gene: TRBV5-4; d_gene: TRBD2; abundance: NA
CDR3aa: CASSLEGQGANYGNTIYF; CDR3nt: TGCGCCAGCAGCTTGGAAGGACAGGGGGCGAATTATGGAAACACCATATATTTT; j_gene: TRBJ1-3; v_gene: TRBV5-1; d_gene: TRBD1; abundance: NA
CDR3aa: CASSYSNRGGNTEAFF; CDR3nt: TGTGCCAGCAGTTACTCGAACAGGGGAGGGAACACTGAAGCTTTCTTT; j_gene: TRBJ1-1; v_gene: TRBV6-6; d_gene: TRBD1; abundance: NA
CDR3aa: CASSEAGTGYNEQFF; CDR3nt: TGTGCCAGCAGTGAAGCGGGGACAGGGTACAATGAGCAGTTCTTC; j_gene: TRBJ2-1; v_gene: TRBV2; d_gene: TRBD1; abundance: NA
CDR3aa: CASSWDRVNTIYF; CDR3nt: TGTGCCAGCAGTTGGGACAGGGTAAACACCATATATTTT; j_gene: TRBJ1-3; v_gene: TRBV5-6; d_gene: TRBD1; abundance: NA
CDR3aa: CASSRAGGHETQYF; CDR3nt: TGTGCCAGCAGTCGGGCGGGGGGGCATGAGACCCAGTACTTC; j_gene: TRBJ2-5; v_gene: TRBV2; d_gene: TRBD2; abundance: few
CDR3aa: CASHDRATWNTGELFF; CDR3nt: TGTGCCAGTCATGACAGGGCCACTTGGAACACCGGGGAGCTGTTTTTT; j_gene: TRBJ2-2; v_gene: TRBV19; d_gene: TRBD1; abundance: NA
CDR3aa: CASSSLGGQPQHF; CDR3nt: TGTGCCAGCAGCTCCTTGGGGGGACAGCCCCAGCATTTT; j_gene: TRBJ1-5; v_gene: TRBV7-2; d_gene: NA; abundance: NA
CDR3aa: CASSLEAEYPHTF; CDR3nt: TGCGCCAGCAGCTTGGAAGCCGAGTATCCTCACACCTTC; j_gene: TRBJ1-2; v_gene: TRBV5-1; d_gene: NA; abundance: NA
CDR3aa: CASDDRDRLPEAFF; CDR3nt: TGTGCCAGCGACGACCGGGACAGGCTACCTGAAGCTTTCTTT; j_gene: TRBJ1-1; v_gene: TRBV6-5; d_gene: TRBD1; abundance: NA
CDR3aa: CASSGPGLVNEQYF; CDR3nt: TGTGCCAGCAGTGGCCCAGGCCTTGTGAACGAGCAGTACTTC; j_gene: TRBJ2-7; v_gene: TRBV2; d_gene: NA; abundance: NA
CDR3aa: CASSPYSGASYEQYF; CDR3nt: TGTGCCAGCAGTCCCTATAGCGGGGCTTCCTACGAGCAGTACTTC; j_gene: TRBJ2-7; v_gene: TRBV28; d_gene: TRBD2; abundance: NA
CDR3aa: CASSSEGLAGVSSYEQYF; CDR3nt: TGTGCCAGCAGCTCTGAGGGACTAGCGGGGGTAAGCTCCTACGAGCAGTACTTC; j_gene: TRBJ2-7; v_gene: TRBV5-6; d_gene: TRBD2; abundance: NA
CDR3aa: CASSLDGILFF; CDR3nt: TGTGCCAGCAGCTTGGACGGGATACTGTTTTTT; j_gene: TRBJ1-4; v_gene: TRBV5-4; d_gene: NA; abundance: NA
CDR3aa: CASSLIGRGTTQYF; CDR3nt: TGTGCCAGCAGCTTAATTGGGCGGGGGACGACCCAGTACTTC; j_gene: TRBJ2-5; v_gene: TRBV7-2; d_gene: TRBD2; abundance: NA
CDR3aa: CASSPFSGGRGDTQYF; CDR3nt: TGTGCCAGCAGCCCCTTTAGCGGGGGGCGCGGGGATACGCAGTATTTT; j_gene: TRBJ2-3; v_gene: TRBV4-2; d_gene: TRBD2; abundance: few
CDR3aa: CASNPPAGGETQYF; CDR3nt: TGTGCCAGCAATCCCCCAGCGGGGGGAGAGACCCAGTACTTC; j_gene: TRBJ2-5; v_gene: TRBV7-2; d_gene: TRBD2; abundance: NA
CDR3aa: CASSPSGQGNEKLFF; CDR3nt: TGTGCCAGCAGTCCCTCGGGACAGGGTAATGAAAAACTGTTTTTT; j_gene: TRBJ1-4; v_gene: TRBV6-5; d_gene: TRBD1; abundance: few
CDR3aa: CASSQGDRVRGYTF; CDR3nt: TGTGCCAGCAGCCAAGGGGACAGGGTTCGTGGCTACACCTTC; j_gene: TRBJ1-2; v_gene: TRBV4-2; d_gene: TRBD1; abundance: NA
CDR3aa: CASSVGDEYRRQGGLYTF; CDR3nt: TGTGCCAGCAGCGTAGGAGACGAGTATAGAAGACAGGGTGGCCTCTACACCTTC; j_gene: TRBJ1-2; v_gene: TRBV9; d_gene: TRBD1; abundance: NA
CDR3aa: CASSKIRDRGRIGEQFF; CDR3nt: TGTGCCAGTAGCAAAATCCGGGACAGGGGGCGAATTGGTGAGCAGTTCTTC; j_gene: TRBJ2-1; v_gene: TRBV19; d_gene: TRBD1; abundance: NA
CDR3aa: CASSKGGQGWGEQYF; CDR3nt: TGTGCCAGCAGCAAAGGGGGACAGGGGTGGGGGGAGCAGTACTTC; j_gene: TRBJ2-7; v_gene: TRBV21-1; d_gene: NA; abundance: NA
CDR3aa: CASSSISANTGELFF; CDR3nt: TGTGCCAGCAGCTCCATTTCAGCGAACACCGGGGAGCTGTTTTTT; j_gene: TRBJ2-2; v_gene: TRBV5-4; d_gene: NA; abundance: NA
CDR3aa: CASRGPQDRNTEAFF; CDR3nt: TGTGCCAGCAGGGGGCCGCAGGACAGGAACACTGAAGCTTTCTTT; j_gene: TRBJ1-1; v_gene: TRBV2; d_gene: NA; abundance: NA
CDR3aa: CSVEVSRGLGGYTF; CDR3nt: TGCAGCGTTGAGGTTTCCAGGGGGCTTGGTGGCTACACCTTC; j_gene: TRBJ1-2; v_gene: TRBV29-1; d_gene: TRBD1; abundance: NA
CDR3aa: CASRGTGPGEQYF; CDR3nt: TGTGCCAGCAGGGGGACAGGGCCCGGGGAGCAGTACTTC; j_gene: TRBJ2-7; v_gene: TRBV6-5; d_gene: TRBD1; abundance: NA
CDR3aa: CASSAQGQAIYGYTF; CDR3nt: TGTGCCAGCAGTGCCCAGGGACAGGCAATCTATGGCTACACCTTC; j_gene: TRBJ1-2; v_gene: TRBV28; d_gene: TRBD1; abundance: NA
CDR3aa: CASSQVAGGPYEQYF; CDR3nt: TGTGCCAGCAGCCAAGTGGCAGGGGGCCCCTACGAGCAGTACTTC; j_gene: TRBJ2-7; v_gene: TRBV14; d_gene: TRBD1; abundance: NA
CDR3aa: CASSLTGGGYTEAFF; CDR3nt: TGTGCCAGCAGTTTGACAGGGGGCGGTTACACTGAAGCTTTCTTT; j_gene: TRBJ1-1; v_gene: TRBV28; d_gene: TRBD1; abundance: NA
CDR3aa: CASSLAPGGNTEAFF; CDR3nt: TGTGCCAGCAGCTTAGCGCCAGGGGGAAACACTGAAGCTTTCTTT; j_gene: TRBJ1-1; v_gene: TRBV7-9; d_gene: TRBD1; abundance: NA
CDR3aa: CASSLVSLPGNTIYF; CDR3nt: TGTGCCAGCAGCTTAGTGAGTCTGCCCGGAAACACCATATATTTT; j_gene: TRBJ1-3; v_gene: TRBV7-9; d_gene: NA; abundance: NA
CDR3aa: CASSLGTTGTRGEKLFF; CDR3nt: TGTGCCAGCAGCTTAGGTACTACCGGGACACGAGGTGAAAAACTGTTTTTT; j_gene: TRBJ1-4; v_gene: TRBV5-6; d_gene: NA; abundance: few
CDR3aa: CASSYWAGGFTGELFF; CDR3nt: TGTGCCAGCAGCTATTGGGCAGGGGGGTTCACCGGGGAGCTGTTTTTT; j_gene: TRBJ2-2; v_gene: TRBV5-4; d_gene: NA; abundance: NA
CDR3aa: CASSQEPGYNEQFF; CDR3nt: TGCGCCAGCAGCCAAGAGCCGGGATACAATGAGCAGTTCTTC; j_gene: TRBJ2-1; v_gene: TRBV4-1; d_gene: NA; abundance: few
CDR3aa: CASSIGAGGIYEQYF; CDR3nt: TGTGCCAGTAGTATCGGGGCAGGGGGAATCTACGAGCAGTACTTC; j_gene: TRBJ2-7; v_gene: TRBV19; d_gene: TRBD1; abundance: NA
CDR3aa: CASSPQGHSYEQYF; CDR3nt: TGTGCCAGCTCACCACAGGGGCATTCCTACGAGCAGTACTTC; j_gene: TRBJ2-7; v_gene: TRBV18; d_gene: NA; abundance: NA
CDR3aa: CASSIGVTTGELFF; CDR3nt: TGTGCCAGTAGTATCGGGGTGACCACCGGGGAGCTGTTTTTT; j_gene: TRBJ2-2; v_gene: TRBV19; d_gene: NA; abundance: NA
CDR3aa: CATSRDLAGKDTQYF; CDR3nt: TGTGCCACCAGCAGAGATCTAGCGGGGAAAGATACGCAGTATTTT; j_gene: TRBJ2-3; v_gene: TRBV15; d_gene: TRBD2; abundance: NA
CDR3aa: CASSLGGQTTDTQYF; CDR3nt: TGCGCCAGCAGCTTGGGGGGCCAAACCACAGATACGCAGTATTTT; j_gene: TRBJ2-3; v_gene: TRBV5-1; d_gene: NA; abundance: NA
CDR3aa: CASSQKATPTTGELFF; CDR3nt: TGTGCCAGCAGCCAGAAAGCGACCCCAACGACCGGGGAGCTGTTTTTT; j_gene: TRBJ2-2; v_gene: TRBV14; d_gene: NA; abundance: NA
CDR3aa: CATSSWGSGGFLNEQFF; CDR3nt: TGTGCCACCAGCTCATGGGGGAGCGGGGGGTTCTTGAATGAGCAGTTCTTC; j_gene: TRBJ2-1; v_gene: TRBV15; d_gene: TRBD2; abundance: NA
CDR3aa: CASSSLGGDFTDTQYF; CDR3nt: TGTGCCAGCAGCTCCTTGGGGGGGGACTTCACAGATACGCAGTATTTT; j_gene: TRBJ2-3; v_gene: TRBV7-8; d_gene: TRBD2; abundance: NA
CDR3aa: CASSFLEGNTEAFF; CDR3nt: TGTGCCAGCAGCTTTTTGGAGGGGAACACTGAAGCTTTCTTT; j_gene: TRBJ1-1; v_gene: TRBV11-2; d_gene: NA; abundance: few
CDR3aa: CASSLSVTQPQHF; CDR3nt: TGTGCCAGCAGCTTATCGGTCACTCAGCCCCAGCATTTT; j_gene: TRBJ1-5; v_gene: TRBV7-2; d_gene: NA; abundance: NA
CDR3aa: CASRDARVLADTQYF; CDR3nt: TGTGCCAGCAGGGACGCGCGGGTCCTTGCAGATACGCAGTATTTT; j_gene: TRBJ2-3; v_gene: TRBV28; d_gene: NA; abundance: NA
CDR3aa: CASSSTGDPNYGYTF; CDR3nt: TGTGCCAGCAGCTCTACAGGGGATCCTAACTATGGCTACACCTTC; j_gene: TRBJ1-2; v_gene: TRBV7-9; d_gene: TRBD1; abundance: NA
CDR3aa: CASSVGGQGANIQYF; CDR3nt: TGTGCCAGCAGCGTAGGGGGACAGGGGGCAAACATTCAGTACTTC; j_gene: TRBJ2-4; v_gene: TRBV9; d_gene: TRBD1; abundance: few
CDR3aa: CASSLGAGDTQYF; CDR3nt: TGTGCCAGCAGCTTAGGAGCCGGAGATACGCAGTATTTT; j_gene: TRBJ2-3; v_gene: TRBV7-9; d_gene: NA; abundance: few